The clone carrying this T cell receptor (beta chain) was seen repeatedly, ten times or more. Unique molecular identifiers were incorporated into the prepared TCRbeta library. In TCRdb, the PCR reads were re-called with MiXCR into one record per CDR3 protein. The sample includes 210,000 or so distinct CDR3 sequences, about 9.2% of them seen just once. The sample originates from a study of T-cell reconstitution after alpha-beta-depleted transplantation in children. Germline V lookup: CDR1 SEHNR, CDR2 FQNEAQ (reference sequence). The CDR3 sequence is 14 residues long. The V and J ends lost 1 base and 3 bases respectively, with 9 bases between them.

The chain recombines TRBV7-9 with TRBJ1-1; unclear D gene. The sequence came from a human donor who donated a stem cell graft to a child with acute lymphoblastic leukemia. The starting material was PBMCs from the stem cell graft donor, obtained from the stem cell graft. The CDR3 DNA reads as TGTGCCAGCAGCTTAGTCTCCGCCGACACTGAAGCTTTCTTT. It encodes CASSLVSADTEAFF.